These 26 T cell receptor beta chains were sequenced from one sample in a study of blood T cell repertoires in COVID-19 (dated by TCRdb to the early 2020s). The method behind the library was the immunoSEQ multiplex PCR assay. What TCRdb holds here is the immuneACCESS table cut down to in-frame rearrangements. Part of the clones is not present; checked against another copy, under half of the missing clones reflect an unresolved V gene, and the others are unexplained. The sample has about 270,000 clones on record, about 87% of them singletons. The ten biggest clones cover 8.6% of the sample. Sequencing was performed on peripheral blood. The source is a human donor in a cohort sampled during active COVID-19.

The rearrangement uses TRBV5-1 and TRBJ1-1; 10 bases are shared with TRBD1. The CDR3 length is 15 residues. V lost 4 bases, J lost 3 bases, and 6 bases stayed unmatched. CDR1 is SGHRS, CDR2 YFSETQ, per germline. Written as DNA, the CDR3 is TGCGCCAGCAGCGACGGGACAGGGGTAGACACTGAAGCTTTCTTT. Its protein is CASSDGTGVDTEAFF.

This chain connects TRBV27 to TRBJ1-5, with D unresolved. Looked up from germline, CDR1 is MNHEY and CDR2 is SMNVEV (reference sequence). The CDR3 totals 14 residues. V shed 8 bases and J shed 2 bases, with 13 bases lying between them. CDR3 DNA sequence: TGTGCCAGCTGGGGAGTGGGTGGCAATCAGCCCCAGCATTTT. Residues: CASWGVGGNQPQHF.

The chain links TRBV4-1 to TRBJ1-3; D perhaps matches TRBD1 (5 bases). From germline, CDR1 is MGHRA and CDR2 YSYEKL. The CDR3 runs to 15 residues. V lost 1 base to trimming and J lost 0 bases, with 7 bases between them. The CDR3 loop is CASSQVDSSGNTIYF. In nucleotides, the CDR3 is TGCGCCAGCAGCCAAGTCGACAGCTCTGGAAACACCATATATTTT.

This clone was seen only a few times. The rearrangement joins TRBV19 to TRBJ1-6; D perhaps matches TRBD1 (5 bases). Germline V lookup: CDR1 LNHDA, CDR2 SQIVND (reference sequence). The length of the CDR3 is 17 residues. The V end was cut by 5 bases, the J end by 5 bases, with 19 bases between. CDR3 DNA sequence: TGTGCCAGTAGTGACCCCCGGGGACTGATCCATAATTCACCCCTCCACTTT. It encodes CASSDPRGLIHNSPLHF.

V and J are TRBV6-5 and TRBJ2-7, with TRBD2 as a possible D gene (5 bases). Trimming shortened V by 6 bases and J by 4 bases, and 16 bases separated the two germline ends. CDR1 and CDR2 from the germline V gene are MNHEY and SVGAGI. The CDR3 is 14 amino acids. The CDR3 region has the DNA TGTGCCAGCAGGGCGGGCTCGCTTGTGTACGAGCAGTACTTC. Translating gives CASRAGSLVYEQYF.

CDR3: CASSMGQIYNEQFF. CDR3 coding DNA: TGTGCCAGTAGTATGGGACAAATCTACAATGAGCAGTTCTTC. The rearrangement uses TRBV19 and TRBJ2-1; a weak D match, TRBD1 (6 bases). The CDR3 sequence is 14 residues long. Trimming cost V 3 bases and J 3 bases, with 9 bases left between them. Per the germline V gene, CDR1 is LNHDA and CDR2 is SQIVND (reference sequence). The whole variable domain, remainder taken from reference TRBV19 and TRBJ2-1, is DGGITQSPKYLFRKEGQNVTLSCEQNLNHDAMYWYRQDPGQGLRLIYYSQIVNDFQKGDIAEGYSVSREKKESFPLTVTSAQKNPTAFYLCASSMGQIYNEQFFGPGTRLTVL.

The CDR3 DNA sequence: TGTGCCAGCTCACCCCTAACTCCGGGGACAGCGACAAGCTCTGGGGCCAACGTCCTGACTTTC. As protein: CASSPLTPGTATSSGANVLTF. The rearrangement uses TRBV18 and TRBJ2-6; 7 nucleotides match TRBD1. V was pared by 3 bases and J by 0 bases, with 17 bases of the junction left unmatched. Germline V CDR1 and CDR2: KGHSH, LQKENI. The CDR3 has 21 residues.

The CDR3 reads CASSLASGRISYNEQFF. Written as DNA, the CDR3 is TGCGCCAGCAGCTTGGCTAGCGGGAGGATTTCGTACAATGAGCAGTTCTTC. The V gene is TRBV5-1, the J gene TRBJ2-1; TRBD2 aligns across 11 bases. Germline-derived CDR1 and CDR2 are SGHRS and YFSETQ. Trimming at V came to 0 bases and at J to 4 bases, leaving 6 bases not matched to a gene. This CDR3 comprises 17 residues. The full variable domain, its missing parts supplied by reference TRBV5-1 and TRBJ2-1, is KAGVTQTPRYLIKTRGQQVTLSCSPISGHRSVSWYQQTPGQGLQFLFEYFSETQRNKGNFPGRFSGRQFSNSRSEMNVSTLELGDSALYLCASSLASGRISYNEQFFGPGTRLTVL.

This chain joins TRBV9 and TRBJ2-7; 8 bases line up with TRBD1. Germline loops: CDR1 SGDLS, CDR2 YYNGEE. The CDR3 contains 19 residues. J lost 2 bases, V lost 0 bases, and 16 bases had no gene match. Written as DNA, the CDR3 is TGTGCCAGCAGCGTAGTAGTGGGGACAGGTGGTACTCCGGCCTACGAGCAGTACTTC. Translating gives CASSVVVGTGGTPAYEQYF.

The rearrangement joins TRBV20-1 to TRBJ1-2; no clear D. CDR1 is DFQATT and CDR2 is SNEGSKA in the germline V gene (reference sequence). The V end was cut by 6 bases, the J end by 7 bases, with 12 bases between. The CDR3 consists of 11 residues. CDR3 in amino acids: CSAAGGIGYTF. Written as DNA, the CDR3 is TGCAGTGCGGCGGGTGGTATTGGCTACACCTTC.

This sequence joins TRBV19 and TRBJ1-5, with TRBD1 matching over 7 bases. V lost 3 bases, J lost 9 bases, and 14 bases stayed unmatched. Germline V gene data show CDR1 as LNHDA and CDR2 as SQIVND (reference sequence). The CDR3 consists of 16 residues. CDR3 protein: CASSIGAGGAAMPQHF. The DNA of the CDR3 is TGTGCCAGTAGTATTGGGGCAGGGGGAGCGGCCATGCCCCAGCATTTT.

The count of this clone is one. The chain is built from TRBV5-4 and TRBJ2-1; D is uncertain. V was clipped by 1 base and J by 9 bases, with 8 bases between them. Germline V gene lookup returns CDR1 SGHNT and CDR2 YYREEE (reference sequence). This CDR3 contains 12 residues. CDR3 sequence (DNA): TGTGCCAGCAGCTTGCGTAGCAGTGAGCAGTTCTTC. Protein: CASSLRSSEQFF.

The chain combines TRBV14 with TRBJ2-7, with a tentative D call TRBD2 (6 bases). The CDR3 runs 13 residues. Per germline, CDR1 SGHDN and CDR2 FVKESK. The ends were cut back, 0 bases at V and 6 bases at J, with 9 bases in the middle. The DNA for the CDR3 is TGTGCCAGCAGCCAAGATCTCGGGGGCGAGCAGTACTTC. It encodes CASSQDLGGEQYF. Drawing the rest from reference TRBV14 and TRBJ2-7, the complete variable domain is EAGVTQFPSHSVIEKGQTVTLRCDPISGHDNLYWYRRVMGKEIKFLLHFVKESKQDESGMPNNRFLAERTGGTYSTLKVQPAELEDSGVYFCASSQDLGGEQYFGPGTRLTVT.

A single count supports this clone. This rearrangement joins TRBV19 to TRBJ1-3; D gene uncertain. Trimming cost V 1 base and J 6 bases, with 10 bases left between them. The CDR3 spans 14 residues. Per the germline V gene, CDR1 is LNHDA and CDR2 is SQIVND (reference sequence). The CDR3, as DNA: TGTGCCAGTAGTATAGGGCGGATCGAAAACACCATATATTTT. Residues: CASSIGRIENTIYF.

The V call is TRBV5-4, the J call TRBJ2-7; D call uncertain. The CDR3 has 16 amino acids. Trimming removed 2 bases from V and 1 base from J, with 16 bases in between. Germline-derived CDR1 and CDR2 are SGHNT and YYREEE (reference sequence). CDR3 DNA sequence: TGTGCCAGCAGCTTTTGGAATCCTGGCAGGTCCTACGAGCAGTACTTC. It yields the protein CASSFWNPGRSYEQYF.

The V call is TRBV5-1, the J call TRBJ2-5; D perhaps matches TRBD1 (5 bases). The germline V gene encodes CDR1 SGHRS and CDR2 YFSETQ. The CDR3 consists of 13 residues. Trimming took off 1 base at V and 3 bases at J, with 7 bases between the two ends. CDR3: CASSLLGEETQYF. CDR3 in DNA: TGCGCCAGCAGCTTGTTAGGGGAAGAGACCCAGTACTTC.

The chain couples TRBV5-4 to TRBJ2-3; D remains unclear. The CDR3 is 13 amino acids. The V end lost 2 bases, the J end lost 4 bases, and 8 bases lay between the germline ends. CDR1 SGHNT and CDR2 YYREEE come from the germline V gene (reference sequence). CDR3 protein: CASSFNPPDTQYF. As DNA, the CDR3 is TGTGCCAGCAGCTTCAATCCCCCAGATACGCAGTATTTT.

This chain connects TRBV5-1 to TRBJ2-1; 11 nucleotides agree with TRBD1. J lost 10 bases, V lost 0 bases, and 0 bases had no gene match. CDR1 and CDR2 (germline): SGHRS, YFSETQ. This CDR3 has 13 residues. The chain's CDR3 is CASSLGDRGEQFF. CDR3 nucleotides: TGCGCCAGCAGCTTGGGGGACAGGGGGGAGCAGTTCTTC.

The J gene is TRBJ2-3, the V gene TRBV7-3, with a possible D match to TRBD2 (5 bases). Germline V lookup: CDR1 SGHTA, CDR2 FQGTGA. V was clipped by 2 bases and J by 1 base, with 7 bases between them. The CDR3 contains 14 residues. CDR3 DNA: TGTGCCAGCAGCTTAGAGGGTCGCACAGATACGCAGTATTTT. Translating it yields CASSLEGRTDTQYF.

The chain recombines TRBV2 with TRBJ2-1; the match to TRBD2 covers 8 bases. The CDR3 is made up of 13 amino acids. Germline V gene lookup returns CDR1 SNHLY and CDR2 FYNNEI. V gave up 9 bases and J gave up 7 bases; unmatched junction bases: 8. For the CDR3, the DNA is TGTGCCAGGAGGACGAGCGGGAGTAATGAGCAGTTCTTC. It encodes CARRTSGSNEQFF.

A word on this clone: A much larger clone lies a single base off, so this may be a read error. The same CDR3 also results from other DNA sequences found in this sample. The CDR3 DNA follows: TGTGCCAGCAGTATCCCATCCCAGGAGCAGTTCTTC. It codes for CASSIPSQEQFF. The chain combines TRBV27 with TRBJ2-1, with D hard to call. The V end lost 5 bases, the J end lost 10 bases, and 12 bases lay between the germline ends. The CDR3 sequence is 12 residues long. Germline V CDR1 and CDR2: MNHEY, SMNVEV (reference sequence).

The chain couples TRBV4-1 to TRBJ2-7; D is ambiguous. Germline CDR1 is MGHRA and CDR2 is YSYEKL. The V gene lost 0 bases and the J gene lost 4 bases, with 4 bases spanning the gap. This CDR3 region has 12 residues. This CDR3 reads CASSQDEYEQYF. The CDR3 bases are TGCGCCAGCAGCCAAGACGAGTACGAGCAGTACTTC.

This clone was detected once. This sequence joins TRBV19 and TRBJ2-2; 12 bases are shared with TRBD2. Germline values: CDR1 LNHDA, CDR2 SQIVND (reference sequence). This CDR3 contains 16 residues. With V trimmed by 8 bases and J by 0 bases, 4 bases remained unmatched. The CDR3 sequence is CASRTSGATNTGELFF. The CDR3 DNA reads as TGTGCCAGTCGGACTAGCGGGGCAACGAACACCGGGGAGCTGTTTTTT.

J is TRBJ2-5 and V is TRBV7-2; 8 bases map to TRBD2. The CDR3 loop spans 16 amino acids. Per the germline V gene, CDR1 is SGHTA and CDR2 is FQGNSA. V dropped 1 base and J dropped 4; count of bases not matched to a gene: 8. For the CDR3, the DNA is TGTGCCAGCAGCTTAGTCCCTCTGGCGGGGGGAGAGACCCAGTACTTC. It yields the protein CASSLVPLAGGETQYF.

This clone was counted ten times or more. J is TRBJ2-7 and V is TRBV24-1; D perhaps matches TRBD2 (6 bases). Looked up from germline, CDR1 is KGHDR and CDR2 is SFDVKD. With 9 bases removed from V and 1 base from J, the gap between germline ends came to 15 bases. This CDR3 contains 14 residues. CDR3 DNA: TGTGCCACCCCCGGCGCTGGGGGGTCCTACGAGCAGTACTTC. Its protein product is CATPGAGGSYEQYF.

This clone showed up just a few times. This rearrangement joins TRBV12-2 to TRBJ1-5; TRBD1 was called by the table and not checked on the DNA. TRBV12-2 counts as a pseudogene. The length of the CDR3 is 17 residues. The CDR3 DNA follows: TGTGCAAGTCGCTCCCTACCTCAAGACAGGAATCATCAGCCCCAGCATTTT. Translation: CASRSLPQDRNHQPQHF.